This T cell receptor (beta chain) was identified in a study of blood T cell repertoires in COVID-19. Sequencing used immunoSEQ multiplex PCR; TCRdb keeps in-frame clones, though not all of them. The sample consists of under 200,000 clones, around 85% of them appearing once. The clonotype was recovered from a woman aged 60-75 years with COVID-19, enrolled during active disease. Sequencing was carried out using peripheral blood.

CDR3 nucleotide sequence: TGTGCCAGCAGCCGCCGGGACAGGGGCGGGCAGGATGGCTACACCTTC. Translated, it gives CASSRRDRGGQDGYTF. The chain employs TRBV28 and TRBJ1-2; TRBD1 matches at 10 bases. The CDR3 is made up of 16 amino acids. The V gene's germline CDR1 is MDHEN and CDR2 SYDVKM. With 6 bases clipped from V and 6 bases from J, the junction kept 13 bases outside the gene matches.